The T cell receptor beta chain described here comes from a study of T cells in tuberculosis. Background on the study: CD1B tetramers identified T cells specific for mycobacterial lipid GMM.

This clone was seen just once. Cells were sorted from thawed PBMC rested overnight and stained with GMM-loaded CD1B tetramer, viability dye and anti-CD3. C32 glucose monomycolate from Rhodococcus equi was loaded onto the CD1B tetramers. The assay was immunoSEQ multiplex PCR, and TCRdb's table has in-frame clones only and misses some. The data contain 80,000 to 90,000 clones, roughly 91% of them singletons. The material sequenced was CD1b-GMM tetramer-negative cells sorted from PBMCs. This sequence originates from an adult woman with latent tuberculosis.

CDR3 nucleotides: TGTGCCGCCTCCTGGGGGGACCACGAGCAGTACTTC. Translating gives CAASWGDHEQYF. The rearrangement uses TRBV30 and TRBJ2-7; D is possibly TRBD2 (6 bases). V was pared by 8 bases and J by 5 bases, with 16 bases between. The CDR3 contains 12 residues. Looked up from germline, CDR1 is GTSNPN and CDR2 is SVGIG (reference sequence).